Only a few counts were recorded for the clone carrying this T cell receptor (beta chain). Its antigen is unknown. Because the CDR3's place on the DNA is in doubt, the DNA is left out and the CDR3 is given as listed by TCRdb. A second PCR, run for roughly 7 to 11 cycles, used a sample-barcoded 5' primer plus a J-beta primer mix. TCRdb processed the 5' RACE reads anew with MiXCR; each CDR3 protein has one entry. This sample has about 1.6 million distinct CDR3 sequences, with about 35% found just once. The CDR3 is 20 residues long, ends included. These data originate in a study of blood T cells in healthy people across ages. Whole-study results and caveats: Donors of long life had a larger count of naive CD4+ cells and greater diversity than aged donors. Not knowing donor CMV status may have confounded expanded clonotype changes. The study regarded diversity estimates from one million T cells as underestimates.

Samples had at least 6.5 million PBMCs isolated from them. The sequence was obtained from a woman younger than 45 in good health. The sample comprised blood. The chain carries TRBV12-3 or TRBV12-4 and TRBJ1-1; the table's TRBD1 call for D was not verified on the DNA. CDR3 residues: CASSSSYRKGIQGRGTEAFF.